This is a list of T cell receptor beta chains from one sample in a study of pediatric ulcerative colitis. This table comes from immunoSEQ multiplex PCR, and its TCRdb copy is limited to in-frame clones, with some not included. Found here are approximately 17,000 clones, over 70% of them singletons; the top ten hold just over 7.5%. Material for sequencing was gut tissue. All receptors come from a boy younger than 18 who was a control in a study of pediatric ulcerative colitis. CDR3s include the opening cysteine and the closing phenylalanine or tryptophan. D genes are given only for firm matches. Clone size is shown for a subset of rows, as once, few, many or a class of expanded clone.

d_call clone_size j_call v_call cdr3_aa cdr3_nt
TRBD1 NA TRBJ1-5 TRBV7-6 CASSRGQFNQPQHF TGTGCCAGCAGCCGGGGACAGTTTAATCAGCCCCAGCATTTT
NA large TRBJ1-5 TRBV10-3 CAISVTGLEMNQPQHF TGTGCCATCAGTGTCACGGGGCTCGAGATGAATCAGCCCCAGCATTTT
NA large TRBJ2-7 TRBV4-3 CASSQYRSYEQYF TGCGCCAGCAGCCAATACCGTTCCTACGAGCAGTACTTC
TRBD1 NA TRBJ1-2 TRBV6-5 CASNWDSKRFYGYTF TGTGCCAGCAACTGGGACAGCAAAAGGTTCTATGGCTACACCTTC
NA NA TRBJ2-7 TRBV28 CASRSGDTKEQYF TGTGCCAGCAGGTCGGGGGATACTAAGGAGCAGTACTTC
NA NA TRBJ2-3 TRBV28 CASSLRFTGAKLTDTQYF TGTGCCAGCAGTTTAAGGTTTACCGGGGCAAAACTCACAGATACGCAGTATTTT
TRBD1 NA TRBJ2-5 TRBV7-2 CASSLLWTGVETQYF TGTGCCAGCAGCCTATTGTGGACAGGGGTAGAGACCCAGTACTTC
NA NA TRBJ2-7 TRBV6-5 CASSYSAGLADEQYF TGTGCCAGCAGTTACTCAGCAGGGCTTGCGGACGAGCAGTACTTC
NA NA TRBJ1-6 TRBV18 CASSPGANSPLHF TGTGCCAGCTCACCAGGGGCGAATTCACCCCTCCACTTT
NA NA TRBJ2-7 TRBV11-2 CASSFETSWTYEQYF TGTGCCAGCAGCTTTGAGACTTCTTGGACCTACGAGCAGTACTTC
TRBD2 NA TRBJ2-3 TRBV29-1 CSVQGLAGRTDTQYF TGCAGCGTCCAAGGGCTAGCGGGGCGCACAGATACGCAGTATTTT
TRBD2 NA TRBJ2-1 TRBV7-2 CASKRGDSYNEQFF TGTGCCAGCAAGCGGGGGGACTCCTACAATGAGCAGTTCTTC
TRBD1 NA TRBJ1-4 TRBV28 CASSPGQEPEKLFF TGTGCCAGCAGTCCAGGACAGGAGCCAGAAAAACTGTTTTTT
TRBD1 NA TRBJ1-5 TRBV11-2 CASSSGTDQPQHF TGTGCCAGCAGCTCCGGGACAGATCAGCCCCAGCATTTT
NA NA TRBJ1-2 TRBV15 CATSRDQDGYGYTF TGTGCCACCAGCAGAGATCAAGACGGCTATGGCTACACCTTC
TRBD1 NA TRBJ1-1 TRBV30 CAWTGQGNTEAFF TGTGCCTGGACGGGACAGGGGAACACTGAAGCTTTCTTT
NA NA TRBJ2-7 TRBV5-1 CASSLLGGSYEQYF TGCGCCAGCAGCTTGCTGGGGGGCTCCTACGAGCAGTACTTC
TRBD1 medium-sized TRBJ1-1 TRBV5-4 CASSLELRQGLGNTEAFF TGTGCCAGCAGCTTGGAACTCCGACAGGGTCTTGGGAACACTGAAGCTTTCTTT
TRBD2 NA TRBJ2-5 TRBV5-4 CASSLRGGSPLTETQYF TGTGCCAGCAGCCTCCGCGGCGGGAGCCCCTTGACGGAGACCCAGTACTTC
NA once TRBJ2-2 TRBV29-1 CSVVITTGELFF TGCAGCGTTGTTATAACCACCGGGGAGCTGTTTTTT